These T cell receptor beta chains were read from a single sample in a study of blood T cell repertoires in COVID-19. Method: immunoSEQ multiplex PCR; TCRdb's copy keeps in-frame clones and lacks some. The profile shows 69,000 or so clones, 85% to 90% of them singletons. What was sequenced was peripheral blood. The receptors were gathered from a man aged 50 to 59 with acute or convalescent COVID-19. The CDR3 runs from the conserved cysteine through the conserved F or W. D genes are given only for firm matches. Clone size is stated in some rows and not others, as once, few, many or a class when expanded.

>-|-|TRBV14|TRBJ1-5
TGTGCCAGCAGCCAAGACCAGTTTCAGCCCCAGCATTTT
CASSQDQFQPQHF
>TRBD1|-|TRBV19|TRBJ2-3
TGTGCCACCCGGGACAGGGGAGGACTAGCCGGTGGTCCAGGCACAGATACGCAGTATTTT
CATRDRGGLAGGPGTDTQYF
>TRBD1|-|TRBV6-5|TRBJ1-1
TGTGCCAGCAGTCGGACAGGGGGGAACACTGAAGCTTTCTTT
CASSRTGGNTEAFF
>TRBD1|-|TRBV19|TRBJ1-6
TGTGCCAGTTCTCAGCGGGCCGGGACAGGGGGTAATTCACCCCTCCACTTT
CASSQRAGTGGNSPLHF
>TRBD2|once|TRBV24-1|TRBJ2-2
TGTGCCACCAGTGACTCAGACACTAGCGGGAGGGCCACCGGGGAGCTGTTTTTT
CATSDSDTSGRATGELFF
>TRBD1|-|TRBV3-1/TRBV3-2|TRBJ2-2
TGTGCCAGCAGCCCGCGGGGCGGGACAGGGGGGACCGGGGAGCTGTTTTTT
CASSPRGGTGGTGELFF
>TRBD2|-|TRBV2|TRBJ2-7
TGTGCCAGCAGAGGTCTAGCGGGGCAGTACTACGAGCAGTACTTC
CASRGLAGQYYEQYF
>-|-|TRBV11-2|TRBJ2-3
TGTGCCAGCAGCTTAGACTTCCTACTAGTCGGAACGCAGTATTTT
CASSLDFLLVGTQYF
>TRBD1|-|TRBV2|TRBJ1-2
TGTGCCAGCAGCCGGACAGGGGCGAACTATGGCTACACCTTC
CASSRTGANYGYTF
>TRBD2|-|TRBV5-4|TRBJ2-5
TGTGCCAGCAGCTTGTCTAGCGGGAGCTTTAGGGAGACCCAGTACTTC
CASSLSSGSFRETQYF
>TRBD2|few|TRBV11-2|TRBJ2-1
TGTGCCAGCAGCTCATTAGCGGGCAACTCCTACAATGAGCAGTTCTTC
CASSSLAGNSYNEQFF
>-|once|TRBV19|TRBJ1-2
TGTGCCAGTAGTATTCGAGAACGCGGCTACACCTTC
CASSIRERGYTF
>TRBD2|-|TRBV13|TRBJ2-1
TGTACCAGCAGCTTGAGGAGAGCTGAAGGACTAGCGGGGGAAAGATACAATGAGCAGTTCTTC
CTSSLRRAEGLAGERYNEQFF
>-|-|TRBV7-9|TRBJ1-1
TGTGCCAGCAGCTTATTGGGGGCGCTTGGCACTGAAGCTTTCTTT
CASSLLGALGTEAFF
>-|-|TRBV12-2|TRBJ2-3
TGTGCAAGTCGCTTACCCCCGGAGAGAACTAGCACAGATACGCAGTATTTT
CASRLPPERTSTDTQYF
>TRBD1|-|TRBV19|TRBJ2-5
TGTGCCAGTAGCCCGGACAGGGGGCGCGTGACCCAGTACTTC
CASSPDRGRVTQYF
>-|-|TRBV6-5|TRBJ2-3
TGTGCCAGCAGTTCGGCAGATACGCAGTATTTT
CASSSADTQYF
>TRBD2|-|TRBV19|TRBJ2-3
TGTGCCAGTAGTATAGCAGGGAGTAGCGGGAGCACAGATACGCAGTATTTT
CASSIAGSSGSTDTQYF
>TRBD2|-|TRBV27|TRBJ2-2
TGTGCCAGCTATTCGAGTAGCGGGGAGGATGCCGGGGAGCTGTTTTTT
CASYSSSGEDAGELFF
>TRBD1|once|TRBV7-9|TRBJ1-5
TGTGCCAGCAGCTTAGCTGCGACAGGGGGCGGCCAGCCCCAGCATTTT
CASSLAATGGGQPQHF
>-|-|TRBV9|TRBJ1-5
TGTGCCAGCAGCGTAGACCCAGTGAATCAGCCCCAGCATTTT
CASSVDPVNQPQHF
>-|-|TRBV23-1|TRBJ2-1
TGCGCCAGCAGTCAATCGTGGACGGGAAGCTCCTACAATGAGCAGTTCTTC
CASSQSWTGSSYNEQFF
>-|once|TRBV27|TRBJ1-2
TGTGCCAGCAGTCCGGGACTTAACTATGGCTACACCTTC
CASSPGLNYGYTF
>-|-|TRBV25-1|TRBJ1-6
TGTGCCAGCAGTGAACTCAGGGCTTATAATTCACCCCTCCACTTT
CASSELRAYNSPLHF
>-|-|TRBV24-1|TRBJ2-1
TGTGCCACCAGTGATTTGCGTACAGTAGGGCGGGATTACAATGAGCAGTTCTTC
CATSDLRTVGRDYNEQFF
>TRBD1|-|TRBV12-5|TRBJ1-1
TGTGCTAGTGGTTTCATGACAGGGGAACACACTGAAGCTTTCTTT
CASGFMTGEHTEAFF
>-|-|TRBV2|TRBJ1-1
TGTGCCAGCAGTGACAGGGATCTGAGGCCTGAAGCTTTCTTT
CASSDRDLRPEAFF
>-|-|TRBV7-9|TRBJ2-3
TGTGCCAGCAGCTTAGAATGGCGGGAAGAACGAAGGGGCACAGATACGCAGTATTTT
CASSLEWREERRGTDTQYF
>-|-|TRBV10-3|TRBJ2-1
TGTGCCATCAGTGGACGGGAAGGATCCGATGAGCAGTTCTTC
CAISGREGSDEQFF
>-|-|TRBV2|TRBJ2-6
TGTGCCAGCCGAACCGGGGACTCTGGGGCCAACGTCCTGACTTTC
CASRTGDSGANVLTF
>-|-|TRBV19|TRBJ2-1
TGTGCCAGTAGTACCGGCCAGGGTATCATCAACAATGAGCAGTTCTTC
CASSTGQGIINNEQFF
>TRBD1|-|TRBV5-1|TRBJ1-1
TGCGCCAGCAGCTTCTGGACAGGTCATAACCTGAACACTGAAGCTTTCTTT
CASSFWTGHNLNTEAFF
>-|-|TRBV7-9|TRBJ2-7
TGTGCCAGCAGCTTACCCTTGGGGACTGCAGCCTACGAGCAGTACTTC
CASSLPLGTAAYEQYF